The rows below give T cell receptor beta chains drawn from one sample of a study of shared clonotypes between healthy human individuals. TCRdb keeps only in-frame clones here, not all; method: immunoSEQ multiplex PCR. The sample consists of about 2 million clones, 85% to 95% of them appearing once. Sequencing was done on a sample of naive CD4+ T cells sorted from blood. These TCRs come from a man between 18 and 29 years old in good health. Both conserved end residues are part of each CDR3. The D gene is left open where the match is weak. Not every row has a clone size; where given, it reads once, few, many or a size class.

TGTGCCAGCAGCAGTCAGGGGGATAGGGATGAGCAGTTCTTC CASSSQGDRDEQFF TRBD1 TRBJ2-1 TRBV13 .
TGTGCCAGCAGTCCCTCGGGACTAGCGAACTTCCCTGGGGAGCTGTTTTTT CASSPSGLANFPGELFF TRBD2 TRBJ2-2 TRBV28 .
TGCGCCAGCAGCTCGACTAGCGGGAAATACGAGCAGTACTTC CASSSTSGKYEQYF TRBD2 TRBJ2-7 TRBV5-1 .
TGCGCCAGCAGCCCATTGACAGGGGGTGTATATAACACCGGGGAGCTGTTTTTT CASSPLTGGVYNTGELFF TRBD1 TRBJ2-2 TRBV5-1 .
TGTGCCTGGAGTGCGACAGGGGGCGGCCAGCCCCAGCATTTT CAWSATGGGQPQHF TRBD1 TRBJ1-5 TRBV30 .
TGTGCCAGCAGCTTGGCAGGGTTTGGGAGCAATCAGCCCCAGCATTTT CASSLAGFGSNQPQHF . TRBJ1-5 TRBV7-9 once
TGTGCCAGCAGTGTGGGACAGGGGAACCAGCCCCAGCATTTT CASSVGQGNQPQHF TRBD1 TRBJ1-5 TRBV25-1 few
TGCGCCAGCAGCCGCGGACGCACAGATACGCAGTATTTT CASSRGRTDTQYF . TRBJ2-3 TRBV4-3 .
TGTGCCTGGAGTAGGGCCGGGGGTGGAGAGACCCAGTACTTC CAWSRAGGGETQYF . TRBJ2-5 TRBV30 .
TGTGCCAGCAGGGCTAGCGGGGACTACGAGCAGTACTTC CASRASGDYEQYF TRBD2 TRBJ2-7 TRBV6-1 .
TGTGCCAGTAGTATTAGGTCGACAGGGGGAAATTCACCCCTCCACTTT CASSIRSTGGNSPLHF TRBD1 TRBJ1-6 TRBV19 .
TGTGCCAGCAGCTTGGAACCTCCCGGGACTCGACGCTACAATGAGCAGTTCTTC CASSLEPPGTRRYNEQFF . TRBJ2-1 TRBV5-4 .
TGTGCTAGTGGTGCCTCCCCTGGGACAGGGAGGCCTGAAGCTTTCTTT CASGASPGTGRPEAFF TRBD1 TRBJ1-1 TRBV12-5 .
TGTGCCTGGAGTCCGAGTAGCAATGAGCAGTTCTTC CAWSPSSNEQFF . TRBJ2-1 TRBV30 .
TGTGCCAGCACAAATCCGGGCCCTTTCTCTTTACTGGGAAACACCATATATTTT CASTNPGPFSLLGNTIYF . TRBJ1-3 TRBV28 .
TGTGCCAGCAGCGGATGGACTAGCGGGACAGATACGCAGTATTTT CASSGWTSGTDTQYF TRBD2 TRBJ2-3 TRBV9 .
TGTGCCAGCTCGGGGGTAGCGGGAGGAGAGACCCAGTACTTC CASSGVAGGETQYF TRBD2 TRBJ2-5 TRBV9 .
TGTGCCAGCTCACCACAGGGAGCAACTAATGAAAAACTGTTTTTT CASSPQGATNEKLFF . TRBJ1-4 TRBV18 .
TGCGCCAGCAGCTTGGTTGGAAACACCATATATTTT CASSLVGNTIYF . TRBJ1-3 TRBV5-1 .
TGCGCCAGCAGCCCCGAAGCGCGGGGGGAGGAGACCCAGTACTTC CASSPEARGEETQYF TRBD2 TRBJ2-5 TRBV5-1 .
TGTGCCAGCAGCCAATTCTTGGAGCAGTACTTC CASSQFLEQYF . TRBJ2-7 TRBV14 .
TGCAGTGCTAGGGTTCTCAATGAGCAGTTCTTC CSARVLNEQFF . TRBJ2-1 TRBV20-1 .
TGTGCCAGCACCTACAGGGGTTCTTACGAGCAGTACTTC CASTYRGSYEQYF TRBD1 TRBJ2-7 TRBV2 .
TGTGCCAGCAGCCTATCCGGGACAGTCTCTGGAAACACCATATATTTT CASSLSGTVSGNTIYF TRBD1 TRBJ1-3 TRBV27 .
TGTGCCAGCAGTGAGAGGACTAGCGGGAGTTTC CASSERTSGSF TRBD2 TRBJ2-7 TRBV2 once
TGTGCCTGGAGTGTAGAGGCAGGTACCTACGAGCAGTACTTC CAWSVEAGTYEQYF . TRBJ2-7 TRBV30 .
TGCGCCAGCAAAGCTGGCACTTCCTACGAGCAGTACTTC CASKAGTSYEQYF . TRBJ2-7 TRBV5-1 .
TGTGCCAGCAGCGTAACAGGGGACTCCTACGAGCAGTACTTC CASSVTGDSYEQYF TRBD1 TRBJ2-7 TRBV9 .
TGTGCCAGCAGCTCAATTGGAGGAACGGATACGCAGTATTTT CASSSIGGTDTQYF . TRBJ2-3 TRBV5-6 .
TGCGCCAGCAGCTTGGCGTCGGGGGAAAATAATTCACCCCTCCACTTT CASSLASGENNSPLHF . TRBJ1-6 TRBV5-1 .
TGTGCCAGCAGCCACCTACCGACTAGCGGGAGGCGCTTAAGGACAGATACGCAGTATTTT CASSHLPTSGRRLRTDTQYF TRBD2 TRBJ2-3 TRBV14 .
TGCGCCAGCAGCCTTAGCGGGGGGGCAAGCACAGATACGCAGTATTTT CASSLSGGASTDTQYF TRBD2 TRBJ2-3 TRBV5-1 .
TGCGCCAGCAGCTTTGACGGGGATTTTTACAATGAGCAGTTCTTC CASSFDGDFYNEQFF . TRBJ2-1 TRBV5-1 .
TGTGCCAGCAGTGTTCCAGGGATAGAGACCCAGTACTTC CASSVPGIETQYF . TRBJ2-5 TRBV6-1 .
TGTGCCATCAGTGAGGCCAGGACGAACACCGGGGAGCTGTTTTTT CAISEARTNTGELFF . TRBJ2-2 TRBV10-3 .
TGCGCCAGCAGCTTGGCCAGGGGTGGCTACACCTTC CASSLARGGYTF . TRBJ1-2 TRBV5-1 .
TGTGCCAGCAGCCGCAGAGGCACAGATACGCAGTATTTT CASSRRGTDTQYF . TRBJ2-3 TRBV6-1 .